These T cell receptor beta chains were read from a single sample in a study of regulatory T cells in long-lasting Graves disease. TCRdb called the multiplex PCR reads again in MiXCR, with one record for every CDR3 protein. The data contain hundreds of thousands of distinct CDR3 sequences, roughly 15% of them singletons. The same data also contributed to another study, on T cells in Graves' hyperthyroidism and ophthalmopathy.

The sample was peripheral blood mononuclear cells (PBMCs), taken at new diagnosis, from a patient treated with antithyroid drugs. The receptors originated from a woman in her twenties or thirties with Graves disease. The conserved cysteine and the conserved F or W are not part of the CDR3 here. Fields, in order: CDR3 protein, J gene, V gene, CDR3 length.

SASGGTEAF | TRBJ1-1 | TRBV20-1 | 9
ASGLSGGGRGYT | TRBJ1-2 | TRBV28 | 12
ASSPRSSGRALTGELF | TRBJ2-2 | TRBV12-3/TRBV12-4 | 16
ASSDTGELF | TRBJ2-2 | TRBV27 | 9
ASQMGGTYEQY | TRBJ2-7 | TRBV2 | 11
ASSFRQGFYEQY | TRBJ2-7 | TRBV12-3/TRBV12-4 | 12
AIRGGTGPGTEAF | TRBJ1-1 | TRBV10-3 | 13
SVVHTEAF | TRBJ1-1 | TRBV29-1 | 8
ASSLSRNQETQY | TRBJ2-5 | TRBV28 | 12
ASYGLAVIGSYNEQF | TRBJ2-1 | TRBV27 | 15
ASSIYYEQY | TRBJ2-7 | TRBV11-2 | 9
ASRNRDSHQPQH | TRBJ1-5 | TRBV19 | 12
ASSLARSRDQPQH | TRBJ1-5 | TRBV7-8 | 13
ASSLPGYQETQY | TRBJ2-5 | TRBV11-1 | 12
ASSNSLGLKNIQY | TRBJ2-4 | TRBV6-1 | 13
AARTGWTGELF | TRBJ2-2 | TRBV28 | 11
ASSLALILNEQF | TRBJ2-1 | TRBV5-1 | 12
AWSEPGGDLY | TRBJ2-7 | TRBV30 | 10
ASSFGGGRRETQY | TRBJ2-5 | TRBV9 | 13
ASTPMGQVTEAF | TRBJ1-1 | TRBV6-1 | 12
ASSAQPGQRNLNEQF | TRBJ2-1 | TRBV19 | 15
ASSLYPGVKEKAKNIQY | TRBJ2-4 | TRBV28 | 17
ASSSTGNNSPLH | TRBJ1-6 | TRBV5-1 | 12
SVDPRGGDTQY | TRBJ2-3 | TRBV29-1 | 11
ASSQRGFHGNTIY | TRBJ1-3 | TRBV3-1 | 13
ASSFGHEQF | TRBJ2-1 | TRBV12-3/TRBV12-4 | 9
SVQTSGINEQF | TRBJ2-1 | TRBV29-1 | 11
SAREPFFGTQF | TRBJ2-1 | TRBV20-1 | 11
SVLPAAEPNEQY | TRBJ2-7 | TRBV29-1 | 12
ASSLVRTEQY | TRBJ2-7 | TRBV11-2 | 10
ASSTRLAGGVKTGELF | TRBJ2-2 | TRBV28 | 16
ASSTHGRAELF | TRBJ2-2 | TRBV27 | 11
ASSSGLAIRQF | TRBJ2-1 | TRBV5-1 | 11
ATSSRDINEQF | TRBJ2-1 | TRBV15 | 11
ASNPSRTAEAF | TRBJ1-1 | TRBV6-1 | 11
ASSKAAGANVLT | TRBJ2-6 | TRBV9 | 12
ASIRKWGMGTEAF | TRBJ1-1 | TRBV6-1 | 13
ASSLAGTPNTEAF | TRBJ1-1 | TRBV7-2 | 13
SVVTGEETQY | TRBJ2-5 | TRBV29-1 | 10
ASSLGGQQTGNTIY | TRBJ1-3 | TRBV7-9 | 14
ASQRGRSTEAF | TRBJ1-1 | TRBV3-1 | 11
SASAAGVGNQPQH | TRBJ1-5 | TRBV20-1 | 13
ASSLLGENSPLH | TRBJ1-6 | TRBV19 | 12
ASSRPGLTYEQY | TRBJ2-7 | TRBV6-1 | 12
ASSNSGAGSYNEQF | TRBJ2-1 | TRBV6-2/TRBV6-3 | 14
ASSGVSYNSPLH | TRBJ1-6 | TRBV10-1 | 12
ASSLFGLPQSNEQF | TRBJ2-1 | TRBV7-3 | 14
AWSSGTWNTEAF | TRBJ1-1 | TRBV30 | 12
ASTSLGGGGNTIY | TRBJ1-3 | TRBV19 | 13
ASSLPGLAGEQF | TRBJ2-1 | TRBV12-3/TRBV12-4 | 12
ASSLTPGGGSGGEQF | TRBJ2-1 | TRBV27 | 15
ASSFGGFIEKLF | TRBJ1-4 | TRBV7-9 | 12
ASSVQGHSYEQY | TRBJ2-7 | TRBV9 | 12
ASSYSEHGLAGTWGETQY | TRBJ2-5 | TRBV6-2/TRBV6-3 | 18
ATSRDDSSRENGYT | TRBJ1-2 | TRBV15 | 14